The clone carrying this TCR beta chain was observed many times. The time point is: patch test 1, 2 weeks after DPC sensitization. Documented treatment: therapeutic diphenylcyclopropenone sensitization with weekly scalp DPC. MiXCR was run by TCRdb on the RACE reads, yielding one entry per CDR3 protein. The data show around 53,000 distinct CDR3 sequences, about a tenth seen once. The data were taken from a study of human T cells and chemical hapten exposure. Specimen: whole blood, collected in connection with sensitization to the hapten diphenylcyclopropenone (DPC). The receptor was derived from a woman between 45 and 60 years old with alopecia areata. Some clones in this sample may be carry-over from other donors' samples.

CDR3 protein: CASSPSAGKSYGYTF. CDR3 sequence (DNA): TGTGCCAGCAGCCCCAGTGCAGGAAAATCCTATGGCTACACCTTC. The chain links TRBV28 to TRBJ1-2; D is unresolved. V was cut by 6 bases and J by 4 bases, with 18 bases left in between. Germline CDR1 and CDR2: MDHEN and SYDVKM. CDR3 length: 15 amino acids.